Presented here are 25 T cell receptor beta chains from one specimen sequenced in a study of T cells after yellow fever vaccination. MiXCR, applied by TCRdb to the 5' RACE reads, yields one record per CDR3 protein. Of about 580,000 distinct CDR3 sequences in the sample, 17% were seen once. The specimen was PBMCs, collected around 5 days after the first yellow fever vaccination. Receptors originate from a man between 18 and 35 years old who received the YFV17D yellow fever vaccine.

As concerns this clonotype: This clone may be a read error of a much larger clone one base away. The genes are TRBV20-1 and TRBJ2-7; D is unresolved. Per germline, CDR1 DFQATT and CDR2 SNEGSKA (reference sequence). The CDR3 consists of 14 residues. CDR3 bases: TGCTGTGCTAGAGATCCCCCTAGCTCCTACGAGCAGTACGTC. This sequence encodes CCARDPPSSYEQYV.

The chain joins TRBV20-1 to TRBJ2-3; 15 bases are a match to TRBD2. This CDR3 has 19 amino acids. V was clipped by 2 bases and J by 0 bases; unmatched bases: 9. Germline CDR1 and CDR2: DFQATT and SNEGSKA (reference sequence). In nucleotides, the CDR3 is TGCAGTGCTAGACTTGGGACTAGCGGGGGGATCTGGAGCACAGATACGCAGTATTTT. Its protein is CSARLGTSGGIWSTDTQYF.

CDR3: CASSEGRRGVTDTQYF. In DNA form, the CDR3 reads TGCGCCAGCAGTGAGGGAAGGCGGGGGGTCACAGATACGCAGTATTTT. The rearrangement joins TRBV10-1 to TRBJ2-3, with 8 bases aligning to TRBD2. Germline V CDR1 and CDR2: WNHNN, SYGVQD (reference sequence). J lost 2 bases, V lost 2 bases, and 6 bases had no gene match. The CDR3 consists of 16 residues.

This clonotype showed up just a few times. CDR3 DNA sequence: TGTGCCAGCAGTCTACAGGGGGCCACATCCTACGAGCAGTACGTC. Translated, it gives CASSLQGATSYEQYV. The chain links TRBV6-2 or TRBV6-3 to TRBJ2-7, with 9 positions matching TRBD1. V dropped 5 bases and J dropped 1; count of bases not matched to a gene: 6. This CDR3 spans 15 amino acids. The germline V gene encodes CDR1 MNHEY and CDR2 SVGEGT.

The chain joins TRBV7-8 to TRBJ2-2; a possible D gene is TRBD1 (6 bases). CDR1 is SGHVS, CDR2 FQNEAQ, per germline. The V and J ends lost 5 bases and 2 bases respectively, with 15 bases between them. The CDR3 is made up of 16 amino acids. CDR3 region: CASSTTRTANTGELFF. The CDR3 DNA is TGTGCCAGCAGCACAACTAGGACAGCCAACACCGGGGAGCTGTTTTTT.

The chain carries TRBV23-1 and TRBJ2-7; weak D call: TRBD1 (6 bases). TRBV23-1 is an ORF, with its function uncertain. CDR3 size: 14 residues. The V gene lost 2 bases and the J gene lost 2 bases, with 10 bases spanning the gap. The CDR3 DNA is TGCGCCAGCAGTCAAGGACAGTATACCTACGAGCAGTACGTC. It specifies CASSQGQYTYEQYV.

Comments on this clonotype: At one end the junction does not follow the germline gene, possibly because of a read error. The chain carries TRBV19 and TRBJ1-5; no clear D. The CDR3 contains 15 residues. Germline CDR1 reads LNHDA; CDR2 reads SQIVND (reference sequence). CDR3 sequence reads: CASNIGPYHNQPQHF. The DNA of the CDR3 is TGTGCCAGTAATATAGGACCGTACCACAATCAGCCCCAGCATTTT.

This clonotype was counted only a few times. The rearrangement links TRBV19 to TRBJ2-1; possible D gene TRBD2, 6 bases. CDR3 length: 16 amino acids. V was trimmed by 0 bases and J by 2 bases, leaving 11 bases between them. Germline assignment: CDR1 LNHDA and CDR2 SQIVND (reference sequence). The CDR3 bases are TGTGCCAGTAGTATAGATGTGACGGGGGCCTACAATGAGCAGTTCTTC. Translating it yields CASSIDVTGAYNEQFF.

The chain combines TRBV7-6 with TRBJ2-1, with a tentative D call TRBD2 (6 bases). Germline V gene data show CDR1 as SGHVS and CDR2 as FNYEAQ. This CDR3 region has 14 residues. The V end was cut by 2 bases, the J end by 10 bases, with 15 bases between. The CDR3, as DNA: TGTGCCAGCAGCTTACGGGGGAGAGGAGGGGAGCAGTTCTTC. Residues: CASSLRGRGGEQFF.

The chain recombines TRBV4-3 with TRBJ2-7; TRBD1 matches 9 bases. From germline, CDR1 is LGHNA and CDR2 YSLEER. The CDR3 sequence is 15 residues long. Trimming cost V 2 bases and J 4 bases; bases outside gene matches: 6. CDR3: CASSQKADRGYEQYF. The CDR3 region has the DNA TGCGCCAGCAGCCAAAAGGCGGACAGGGGTTACGAGCAGTACTTC.

CDR3 sequence (DNA): TGTGCCACCAGTGCAAATACAGGGGACCAAGAGACCCAGTACTTC. As protein: CATSANTGDQETQYF. The chain carries TRBV24-1 and TRBJ2-5; 7 bases line up with TRBD1. The CDR3 covers 15 residues. Germline CDR1 KGHDR, CDR2 SFDVKD. Trimming at V came to 5 bases and at J to 0 bases, leaving 5 bases not matched to a gene.

This clonotype was picked up many times. The gene calls are TRBV12-3 or TRBV12-4 and TRBJ1-3; tentatively, D is TRBD1 (5 bases). Deletions cut 3 bases from V and 4 bases from J, with 7 bases between. The CDR3 length is 13 residues. The CDR3 DNA reads TGTGCCAGCAGTTTCAGACAGGGAAACACCATATATTTT. Residues: CASSFRQGNTIYF.

The rearrangement joins TRBV7-9 to TRBJ2-5; the match to TRBD2 covers 11 bases. Germline values: CDR1 SEHNR, CDR2 FQNEAQ (reference sequence). There are 16 residues in the CDR3. The V gene end was trimmed by 4 bases and the J gene end by 5 bases; junction bases not matched to a gene: 9. CDR3 coding DNA: TGTGCCAGCAGCTACAATAGCGGGGGGGCCGGTGAGACCCAGTACTTC. Residues: CASSYNSGGAGETQYF. The whole variable domain, remainder taken from reference TRBV7-9 and TRBJ2-5, is DTGVSQNPRHKITKRGQNVTFRCDPISEHNRLYWYRQTLGQGPEFLTYFQNEAQLEKSRLLSDRFSAERPKGSFSTLEIQRTEQGDSAMYLCASSYNSGGAGETQYFGPGTRLLVL.

This sequence joins TRBV30 and TRBJ1-1; D is undetermined. The CDR3 totals 15 residues. Trimming took off 0 bases at V and 1 base at J, with 12 bases between the two ends. CDR1 is GTSNPN, CDR2 SVGIG, per germline (reference sequence). The CDR3 DNA is TGTGCCTGGAGTGTAGGTGGGCAGCAGAACACTGAAGCTTTCTTT. It encodes CAWSVGGQQNTEAFF.

This clonotype turned up a few times. CDR3 sequence reads: CASSEGPGIGEETQYF. The CDR3 DNA sequence: TGCGCCAGCAGTGAGGGTCCAGGGATTGGAGAAGAGACCCAGTACTTC. The rearrangement uses TRBV10-1 and TRBJ2-5, with D maybe TRBD1 (5 bases). Germline CDR1 and CDR2: WNHNN and SYGVQD (reference sequence). V lost 2 bases and J lost 3, with 16 bases in between. CDR3 size: 16 residues.

This clonotype was picked up a small number of times. The CDR3: CASSSASGANVLTF. CDR3 nucleotide sequence: TGTGCCAGCAGTTCAGCCTCTGGGGCCAACGTCCTGACTTTC. The chain is built from TRBV6-5 and TRBJ2-6, with D uncertain. CDR1 is MNHEY, CDR2 SVGAGI, per germline. The CDR3 is 14 residues long. Trimming cost V 4 bases and J 0 bases, with 4 bases left between them.

This clonotype appeared a few times. The gene calls are TRBV12-3 or TRBV12-4 and TRBJ2-4; no reliable D call. V was pared by 6 bases and J by 0 bases, with 12 bases between. The CDR3 is 15 residues long. The CDR3 nucleotides read TGTGCCAGCAGCCAGGCCCTACTAGCCAAAAACATTCAGTACTTC. This translates into CASSQALLAKNIQYF.

This clonotype was observed a single time. The rearrangement links TRBV9 to TRBJ2-1; TRBD2 aligns across 10 bases. With 4 bases clipped from V and 7 bases from J, the junction kept 11 bases outside the gene matches. Germline CDR1 reads SGDLS; CDR2 reads YYNGEE. This CDR3 has 16 amino acids. DNA for the CDR3: TGTGCCAGCAGCCCCCGCGTAGCGGGGGGCGAGAATGAGCAGTTCTTC. Translation: CASSPRVAGGENEQFF.

This clonotype has only a few counts. The chain carries TRBV6-5 and TRBJ1-5, with a weak D call TRBD1 (6 bases). Germline V gene lookup returns CDR1 MNHEY and CDR2 SVGAGI. This CDR3 is built from 16 residues. The V end lost 2 bases, the J end lost 0 bases, and 11 bases lay between the germline ends. The CDR3 loop is CASSYPTGHSNQPQHF. The CDR3 DNA reads TGTGCCAGCAGTTACCCGACAGGTCATAGCAATCAGCCCCAGCATTTT.

This clonotype was recorded many times. This chain connects TRBV6-5 to TRBJ1-1; possible D gene TRBD1, 6 bases. The germline CDR1 and CDR2 sequences are MNHEY and SVGAGI. The CDR3 covers 14 residues. The V and J ends lost 3 bases and 1 base respectively, with 9 bases between them. Written as DNA, the CDR3 is TGTGCCAGCAGTTATGGGGGCTCGAACACTGAAGCTTTCTTT. Translated, it gives CASSYGGSNTEAFF.

This clonotype was seen ten or more times. CDR3 loop: CAWQPGQGIVYEQYF. DNA of the CDR3: TGTGCCTGGCAGCCCGGGCAGGGCATCGTTTACGAGCAGTACTTC. The chain recombines TRBV30 with TRBJ2-7, with D possibly being TRBD1 (5 bases). The germline CDR1 and CDR2 sequences are GTSNPN and SVGIG (reference sequence). CDR3 length: 15 residues. Trimming stripped 5 bases from V and 4 bases from J, with 21 bases between.

V is TRBV3-1 and J is TRBJ2-3, with a weak D call TRBD1 (6 bases). CDR1 and CDR2 from the germline V gene are LGHDT and YNNKEL (reference sequence). The CDR3 totals 12 residues. V lost 5 bases, J lost 9 bases, and 12 bases lay in between. The CDR3 DNA is TGTGCCAGCAGCGAGACAGGCGGCACGCAGTATTTT. Its protein product is CASSETGGTQYF.

The V and J genes are TRBV12-3 or TRBV12-4 and TRBJ2-2, with TRBD2 as a possible D gene (6 bases). Trimming removed 6 bases from V and 2 bases from J, with 10 bases in between. This CDR3 region has 14 residues. The DNA of the CDR3 is TGTGCCAGCAGCTCGGGGGACAACACCGGGGAGCTGTTTTTT. Protein sequence: CASSSGDNTGELFF.

The table lists this clonotype with many counts. This chain links TRBV7-8 with TRBJ2-5, with a tentative D call TRBD2 (6 bases). CDR1 and CDR2 (germline): SGHVS, FQNEAQ. There are 16 residues in the CDR3. V was cut by 2 bases and J by 0 bases, with 13 bases left in between. In DNA, the CDR3 is TGTGCCAGCAGCTTACACCGGGGGATTAACCAAGAGACCCAGTACTTC. Amino acids: CASSLHRGINQETQYF.

J is TRBJ1-4 and V is TRBV25-1; no definite D call. With 7 bases removed from V and 5 bases from J, the gap between germline ends came to 8 bases. Germline V gene sequence: CDR1 MGHDK, CDR2 SYGVNS. This CDR3 region has 12 residues. The CDR3 is CASTRGNEKLFF. The CDR3 nucleotides are TGTGCCAGCACTCGCGGGAATGAAAAACTGTTTTTT.